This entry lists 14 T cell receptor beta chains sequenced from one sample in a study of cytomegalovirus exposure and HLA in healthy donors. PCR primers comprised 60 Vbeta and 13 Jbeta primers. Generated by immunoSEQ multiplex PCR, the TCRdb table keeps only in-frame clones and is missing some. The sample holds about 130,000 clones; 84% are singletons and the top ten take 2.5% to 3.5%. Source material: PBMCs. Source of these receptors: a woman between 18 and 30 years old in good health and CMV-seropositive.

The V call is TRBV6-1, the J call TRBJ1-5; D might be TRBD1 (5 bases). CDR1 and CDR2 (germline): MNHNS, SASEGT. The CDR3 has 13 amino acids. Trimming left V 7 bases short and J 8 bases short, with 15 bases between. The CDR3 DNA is TGTGCCAGCATCGACACAGGAGCAAAGCCCCAGCATTTT. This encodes CASIDTGAKPQHF.

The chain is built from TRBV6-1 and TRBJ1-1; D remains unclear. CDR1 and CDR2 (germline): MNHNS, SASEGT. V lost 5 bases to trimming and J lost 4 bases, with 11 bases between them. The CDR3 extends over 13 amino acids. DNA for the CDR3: TGTGCCAGCAGTCTAGCTGGCGGCACTGAAGCTTTCTTT. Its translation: CASSLAGGTEAFF.

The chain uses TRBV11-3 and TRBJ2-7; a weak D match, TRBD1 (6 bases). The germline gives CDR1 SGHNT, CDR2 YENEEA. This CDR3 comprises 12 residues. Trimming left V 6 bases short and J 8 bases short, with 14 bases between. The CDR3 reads CASSPNGDKQYF. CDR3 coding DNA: TGTGCCAGCAGTCCAAATGGGGACAAGCAGTACTTC.

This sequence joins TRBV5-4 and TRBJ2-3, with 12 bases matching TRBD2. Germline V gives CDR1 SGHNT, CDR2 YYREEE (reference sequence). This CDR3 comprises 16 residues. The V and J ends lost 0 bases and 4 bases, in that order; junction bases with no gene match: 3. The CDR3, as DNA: TGTGCCAGCAGCTTGGAACTAGCGGGGGGACCAGATACGCAGTATTTT. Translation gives CASSLELAGGPDTQYF.

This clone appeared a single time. CDR3: CASSLGTGGYTEAFF. In DNA, the CDR3 is TGTGCCAGCAGTTTAGGGACAGGGGGATACACTGAAGCTTTCTTT. This chain joins TRBV27 and TRBJ1-1; 11 bases are shared with TRBD1. This CDR3 is 15 amino acids long. Germline V gene data show CDR1 as MNHEY and CDR2 as SMNVEV (reference sequence). J lost 3 bases, V lost 2 bases, and 2 bases had no gene match.

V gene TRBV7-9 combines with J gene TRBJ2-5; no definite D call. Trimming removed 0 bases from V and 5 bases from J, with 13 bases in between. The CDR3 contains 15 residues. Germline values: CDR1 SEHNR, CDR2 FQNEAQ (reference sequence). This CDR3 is CASSLALAKSETQYF. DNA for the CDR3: TGTGCCAGCAGCTTAGCGCTGGCCAAATCCGAGACCCAGTACTTC.

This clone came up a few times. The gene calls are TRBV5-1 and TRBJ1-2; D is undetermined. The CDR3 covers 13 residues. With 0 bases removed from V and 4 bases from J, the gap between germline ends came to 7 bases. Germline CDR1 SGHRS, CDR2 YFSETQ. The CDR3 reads CASSLGQVYGYTF. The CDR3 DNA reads TGCGCCAGCAGCTTGGGGCAGGTCTATGGCTACACCTTC.

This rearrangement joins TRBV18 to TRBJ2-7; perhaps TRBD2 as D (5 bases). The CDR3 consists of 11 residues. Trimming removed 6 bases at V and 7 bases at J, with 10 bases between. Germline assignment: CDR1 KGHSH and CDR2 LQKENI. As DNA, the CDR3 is TGTGCCAGCTCCAGACGGAGGGAGCAGTACTTC. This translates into CASSRRREQYF.

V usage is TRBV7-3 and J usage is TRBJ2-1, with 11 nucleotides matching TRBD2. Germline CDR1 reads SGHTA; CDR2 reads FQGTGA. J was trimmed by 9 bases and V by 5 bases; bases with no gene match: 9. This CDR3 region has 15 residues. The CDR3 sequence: CASSISGGAVVEQFF. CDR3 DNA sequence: TGTGCCAGCAGCATTAGCGGGGGGGCTGTGGTTGAGCAGTTCTTC.

CDR3 amino acids: CASSLIGQGYLPIRETQYF. DNA of the CDR3: TGTGCCAGCAGTTTGATCGGACAGGGATACCTACCAATAAGGGAGACCCAGTACTTC. This chain joins TRBV27 and TRBJ2-5, with 8 bases lining up with TRBD1. The CDR3 spans 19 residues. Trimming cost V 3 bases and J 5 bases; bases outside gene matches: 20. Germline CDR1 MNHEY, CDR2 SMNVEV (reference sequence).

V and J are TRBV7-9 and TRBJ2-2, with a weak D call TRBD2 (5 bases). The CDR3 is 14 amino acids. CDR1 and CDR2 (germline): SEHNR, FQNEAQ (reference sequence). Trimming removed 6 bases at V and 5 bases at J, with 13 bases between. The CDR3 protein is CASSLDSWTGELFF. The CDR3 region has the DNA TGTGCCAGCAGTCTGGACTCCTGGACCGGGGAGCTGTTTTTT.

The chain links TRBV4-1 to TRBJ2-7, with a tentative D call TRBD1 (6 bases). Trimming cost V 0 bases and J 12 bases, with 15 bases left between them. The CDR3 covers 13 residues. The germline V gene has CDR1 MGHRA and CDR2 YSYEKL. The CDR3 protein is CASSQDRGPRVYF. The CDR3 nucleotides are TGCGCCAGCAGCCAAGACAGGGGCCCTCGTGTGTACTTC.

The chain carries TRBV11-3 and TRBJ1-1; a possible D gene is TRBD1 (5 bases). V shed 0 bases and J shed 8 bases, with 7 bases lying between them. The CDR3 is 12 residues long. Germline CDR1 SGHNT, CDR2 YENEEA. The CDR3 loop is CASSLDRGEAFF. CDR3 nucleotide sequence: TGTGCCAGCAGCTTAGATCGGGGGGAAGCTTTCTTT.

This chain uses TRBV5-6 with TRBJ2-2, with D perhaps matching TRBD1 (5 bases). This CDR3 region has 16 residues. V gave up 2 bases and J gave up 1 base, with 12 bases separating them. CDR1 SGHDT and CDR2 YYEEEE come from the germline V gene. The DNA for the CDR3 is TGTGCCAGCAGCTTCTTTTCAGGGAAGAACACCGGGGAGCTGTTTTTT. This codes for CASSFFSGKNTGELFF.